These T cell receptor beta chains were read from a single sample in a study of blood T cell repertoires in COVID-19. Using immunoSEQ multiplex PCR, the repertoire was profiled, and TCRdb retains in-frame clones only, with some absent. The sample holds approximately 350,000 clones; 80% to 90% are singletons and the top ten take 7.1%. Sequences were obtained from peripheral blood. Receptors originate from a woman in her sixties or seventies with COVID-19, enrolled during active disease. The CDR3 runs from the conserved cysteine through the conserved F or W. Fields, in order: J gene, V gene, clone size, CDR3 protein. For some rows the clone size is stated as once, few or many, or as a class when expanded; others skip it.

j_call: TRBJ1-2; v_call: TRBV5-1; clone_size: once; cdr3_aa: CASSQGQVSYGYTF
j_call: TRBJ1-4; v_call: TRBV4-2; clone_size: few; cdr3_aa: CASSQGQADNEKLFF
j_call: TRBJ2-3; v_call: TRBV30; clone_size: -; cdr3_aa: CACGTANTDTQYF
j_call: TRBJ1-2; v_call: TRBV10-3; clone_size: -; cdr3_aa: CAIRMTGGADYGYTF
j_call: TRBJ2-5; v_call: TRBV12-3/TRBV12-4; clone_size: -; cdr3_aa: CASRGGPRTQYF
j_call: TRBJ2-1; v_call: TRBV27; clone_size: -; cdr3_aa: CASSNRGPRGEQFF
j_call: TRBJ2-7; v_call: TRBV11-2; clone_size: few; cdr3_aa: CASSLIQGPYEQYF
j_call: TRBJ1-2; v_call: TRBV30; clone_size: -; cdr3_aa: CAWSRQTALGNGYTF
j_call: TRBJ2-1; v_call: TRBV9; clone_size: -; cdr3_aa: CASSVAAGGVSSSYNEQFF
j_call: TRBJ1-1; v_call: TRBV6-5; clone_size: -; cdr3_aa: CASRQGMNTEAFF
j_call: TRBJ1-2; v_call: TRBV24-1; clone_size: -; cdr3_aa: CATSESGYGYTF
j_call: TRBJ2-3; v_call: TRBV3-1/TRBV3-2; clone_size: -; cdr3_aa: CASSRQGGTDTQYF
j_call: TRBJ2-7; v_call: TRBV11-1; clone_size: few; cdr3_aa: CASSSYRGAYEQYF
j_call: TRBJ1-5; v_call: TRBV19; clone_size: few; cdr3_aa: CASSILGQNNQPQHF
j_call: TRBJ1-4; v_call: TRBV3-1/TRBV3-2; clone_size: few; cdr3_aa: CASSHPPVEKLFF
j_call: TRBJ2-5; v_call: TRBV10-2; clone_size: -; cdr3_aa: CASSLASQETQYF
j_call: TRBJ1-2; v_call: TRBV30; clone_size: once; cdr3_aa: CAWSGEDYGYTF
j_call: TRBJ2-7; v_call: TRBV7-9; clone_size: once; cdr3_aa: CASSTGAYEQYF
j_call: TRBJ1-1; v_call: TRBV11-2; clone_size: once; cdr3_aa: CASSLSRTEAFF
j_call: TRBJ1-1; v_call: TRBV10-3; clone_size: -; cdr3_aa: CAISDPGFPLEAFF
j_call: TRBJ2-6; v_call: TRBV9; clone_size: -; cdr3_aa: CASSPVAGGDGANVLTF
j_call: TRBJ2-2; v_call: TRBV11-2; clone_size: -; cdr3_aa: CASSIRRDRYTGELFF
j_call: TRBJ2-3; v_call: TRBV6-5; clone_size: -; cdr3_aa: CASSFRGGGTDTQYF
j_call: TRBJ2-1; v_call: TRBV6-6; clone_size: -; cdr3_aa: CASSYDRVLYNEQFF
j_call: TRBJ2-5; v_call: TRBV20-1; clone_size: -; cdr3_aa: CSAEVKETQYF
j_call: TRBJ1-6; v_call: TRBV4-1; clone_size: few; cdr3_aa: CASSQVVNSYNSPLHF
j_call: TRBJ2-1; v_call: TRBV18; clone_size: -; cdr3_aa: CASSPYRDNNEQFF
j_call: TRBJ2-5; v_call: TRBV3-1/TRBV3-2; clone_size: -; cdr3_aa: CASSARLAGQETQYF
j_call: TRBJ1-5; v_call: TRBV4-1; clone_size: -; cdr3_aa: CASSELPARGVYSNQPQHF